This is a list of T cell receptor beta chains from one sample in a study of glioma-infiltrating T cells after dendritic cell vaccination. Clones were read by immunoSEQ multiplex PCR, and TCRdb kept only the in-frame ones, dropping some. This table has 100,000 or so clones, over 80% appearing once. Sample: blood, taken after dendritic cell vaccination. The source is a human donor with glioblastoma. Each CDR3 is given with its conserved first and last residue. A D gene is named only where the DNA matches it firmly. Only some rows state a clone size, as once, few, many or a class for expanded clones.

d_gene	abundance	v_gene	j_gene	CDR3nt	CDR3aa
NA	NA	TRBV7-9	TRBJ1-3	TGTGCCAGCATACCCACAGGGCAACCTGGAAACACCATATATTTT	CASIPTGQPGNTIYF
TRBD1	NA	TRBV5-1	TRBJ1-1	TGCGCCAGCAGCTGGGACAGGGTGAACACTGAAGCTTTCTTT	CASSWDRVNTEAFF
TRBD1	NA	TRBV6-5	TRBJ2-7	TGTGCCAGCAGTTTACCGGGACAGGGGGACGGCGAGCAGTACTTC	CASSLPGQGDGEQYF
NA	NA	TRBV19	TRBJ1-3	TGTGCCAGTAACCTAGCCGGGACTGACTTTTCCTCTGGAAACACCATATATTTT	CASNLAGTDFSSGNTIYF
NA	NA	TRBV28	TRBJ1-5	TGTGCCAGCACCATCCAGAGCAATCAGCCCCAGCATTTT	CASTIQSNQPQHF
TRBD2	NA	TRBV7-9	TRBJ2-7	TGTGCCAGCAGCTCCTACCGACTAGCGGGAGGCGAGCAGTACTTC	CASSSYRLAGGEQYF
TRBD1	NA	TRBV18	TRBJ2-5	TGTGCCAGCTCACCCCGGGACAGGGGGCTTCTTCGGGAGACCCAGTACTTC	CASSPRDRGLLRETQYF
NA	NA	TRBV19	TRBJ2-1	TGTGCCAGTAGTATAGTTGTCGGGAGCTCCTACAATGAGCAGTTCTTC	CASSIVVGSSYNEQFF
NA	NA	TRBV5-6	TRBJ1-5	TGTGCCAGCAGCTTCTGGCAGGGGTACCAGCCCCAGCATTTT	CASSFWQGYQPQHF
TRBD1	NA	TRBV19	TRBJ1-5	TGTGCCAGTAGTATAGCACCTACAGGGGAGAACAATCAGCCCCAGCATTTT	CASSIAPTGENNQPQHF
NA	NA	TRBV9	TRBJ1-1	TGTGCCAGCAGCGCCACAGGTACAGGGAGCCCATTGAACACTGAAGCTTTCTTT	CASSATGTGSPLNTEAFF
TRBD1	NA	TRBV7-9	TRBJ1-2	TGTGCCAGCAGCGAGAGACAGGGGACCTATGGCTACACCTTC	CASSERQGTYGYTF
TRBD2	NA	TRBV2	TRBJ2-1	TGTGCCAGCAGTGGGGTGACTAGCGAGCAGTTCTTC	CASSGVTSEQFF
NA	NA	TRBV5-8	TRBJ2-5	TGTGCCAGCAGCTTCTGGCTAAGGGGAAGAGGTCAAGAGACCCAGTACTTC	CASSFWLRGRGQETQYF
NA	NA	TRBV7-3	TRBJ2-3	TGTGCCAGCAGCGCCAGAACAGGGTCGTACACAGATACGCAGTATTTT	CASSARTGSYTDTQYF
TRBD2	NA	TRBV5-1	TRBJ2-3	TGCGCCAGCAGCTTAGCCCGCGGGAGGGCCATAGATACGCAGTATTTT	CASSLARGRAIDTQYF
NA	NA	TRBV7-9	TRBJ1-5	TGTGCCAGCAGCTTAGACAACAATCAGCCCCAGCATTTT	CASSLDNNQPQHF
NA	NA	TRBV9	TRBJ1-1	TGTGCCAGCAGCGGCGGCGGGGGTGGCAAACCCGTGAACACTGAAGCTTTCTTT	CASSGGGGGKPVNTEAFF
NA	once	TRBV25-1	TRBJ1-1	TGTGCCAGCAGTGGTTTTCAGGGCGGTATTTTCTTT	CASSGFQGGIFF
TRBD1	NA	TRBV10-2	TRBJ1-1	TGCGCCAGCCACGACAGGGCGAGAAATGAAGCTTTCTTT	CASHDRARNEAFF
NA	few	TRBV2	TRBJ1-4	TGTGCCAGCACTATAGGGGCACAGTTTAATGAAAAACTGTTTTTT	CASTIGAQFNEKLFF
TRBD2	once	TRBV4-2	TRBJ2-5	TGTGCCAGCAGCCCCGAACTAGCGGGGTATTGGCAAGAGACCCAGTACTTC	CASSPELAGYWQETQYF
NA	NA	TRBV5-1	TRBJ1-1	TGCGCCAGCAGCTTCCAAGGGGAAAACACTGAAGCTTTCTTT	CASSFQGENTEAFF
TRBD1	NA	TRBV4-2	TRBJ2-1	TGTGCCAGCAGCCCGGGGACAGGTGACTACAATGAGCAGTTCTTC	CASSPGTGDYNEQFF
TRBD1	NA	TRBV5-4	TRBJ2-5	TGTGCCAGCAGTTCACAGGGGCCCCAAGAGACCCAGTACTTC	CASSSQGPQETQYF
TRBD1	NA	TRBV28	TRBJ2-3	TGTGCCAGCTACCCACAGGGGACCCCCACAGATACGCAGTATTTT	CASYPQGTPTDTQYF
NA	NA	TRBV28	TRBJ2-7	TGTGCCAGCAGTCCTGCAGGGTACGAGCAGTACTTC	CASSPAGYEQYF
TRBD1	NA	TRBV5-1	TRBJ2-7	TGCGCCAGCAGTCAGACAGGGTCCCCAAACTACTACGAGCAGTACTTC	CASSQTGSPNYYEQYF
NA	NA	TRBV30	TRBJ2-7	TGTGCCTGGAGGTGGACAGATCCGCGGGGGCGCGCCTACGAGCAGTACTTC	CAWRWTDPRGRAYEQYF
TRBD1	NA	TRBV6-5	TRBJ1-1	TGTGCCAGCGGGACAGCGAACACTGAAGCTTTCTTT	CASGTANTEAFF
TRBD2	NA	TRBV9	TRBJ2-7	TGTGCCAGCAGCGTCGGGAGCGGGGGGGCCTACGAGCAGTACTTC	CASSVGSGGAYEQYF
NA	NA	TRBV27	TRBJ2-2	TGTGCCAGCAGTTTACGACATCGCACCGGGGAGCTGTTTTTT	CASSLRHRTGELFF
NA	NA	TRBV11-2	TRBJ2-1	TGTGCCAGCAGCTTTTCCAGGGACAATGAGCAGTTCTTC	CASSFSRDNEQFF
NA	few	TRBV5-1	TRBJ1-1	TGCGCCAGCAGTAAACAAGGAAAGGGGGACGGGAACACTGAAGCTTTCTTT	CASSKQGKGDGNTEAFF
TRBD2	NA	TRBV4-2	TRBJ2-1	TGTGCCAGCAGCCAAGACCCCACAGTGGGACTAGCGGGGGGGAGCTCCTACAATGAGCAGTTCTTC	CASSQDPTVGLAGGSSYNEQFF
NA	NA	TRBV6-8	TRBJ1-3	TGTGCCAGCAGTTACTCTAGGAGACTCCACTCTGGAAACACCATATATTTT	CASSYSRRLHSGNTIYF
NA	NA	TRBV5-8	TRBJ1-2	TGTGCCAGCAGCTTGGGCGGGCGCTATGGCTACACCTTC	CASSLGGRYGYTF
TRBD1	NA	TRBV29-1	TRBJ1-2	TGCAGCGTTGCTGGACAGGGGGCTATAGGCTACACCTTC	CSVAGQGAIGYTF
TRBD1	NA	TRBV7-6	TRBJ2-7	TGTGCCAGCAGCCCCGATGTTTCCGGGACAGGGAGTAGCGAGCAGTACTTC	CASSPDVSGTGSSEQYF
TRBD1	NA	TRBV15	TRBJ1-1	TGTGCCACCAGCCCCCCGGGGACAGGGTACGTTCACACTGAAGCTTTCTTT	CATSPPGTGYVHTEAFF
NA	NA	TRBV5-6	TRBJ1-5	TGTGCCAGCAGCCAGGCGGGACGGTATAGCAATCAGCCCCAGCATTTT	CASSQAGRYSNQPQHF
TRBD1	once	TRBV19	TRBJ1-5	TGTGCCAGTAGTATTGGGCAGGGGGCTGTTCAGCCCCAGCATTTT	CASSIGQGAVQPQHF
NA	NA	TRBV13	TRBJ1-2	TGTGCCAGCAGCTTAGTGCAGGGGGGCTACACCTTC	CASSLVQGGYTF
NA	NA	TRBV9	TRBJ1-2	TGTGCCAGCAGCCCCTGGGAGGGTACTTATGGCTACACCTTC	CASSPWEGTYGYTF
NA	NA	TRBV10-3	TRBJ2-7	TGTGCCATCAGTGGTTTAGGGGTTTACGAGCAGTACTTC	CAISGLGVYEQYF
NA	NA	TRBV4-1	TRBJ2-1	TGCGCCAGCAGCCACGGGTCCTACAATGAGCAGTTCTTC	CASSHGSYNEQFF
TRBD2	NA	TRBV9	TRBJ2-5	TGTGCCAGCAGCGCCGGGACTAGTCAGCAAGAGACCCAGTACTTC	CASSAGTSQQETQYF
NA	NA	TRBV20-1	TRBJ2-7	TGCAGCGGGGGTGCGGACGAGCAGTACTTC	CSGGADEQYF
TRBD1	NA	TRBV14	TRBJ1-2	TGTGCCAGCAGCCAAGGTCACAGGGGGCTATTCAGGTACACCTTC	CASSQGHRGLFRYTF
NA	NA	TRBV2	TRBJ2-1	TGTGCCAGCAGGACATTCAATGAGCAGTTCTTC	CASRTFNEQFF
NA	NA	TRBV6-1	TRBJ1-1	TGTGCCAGCAGTGACTGGCAGGAAGCTTTCTTT	CASSDWQEAFF
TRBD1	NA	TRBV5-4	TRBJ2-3	TGTGCCAGCAGCTTGGTGGGAGTCCCACCAGGGGGAGATACGCAGTATTTT	CASSLVGVPPGGDTQYF
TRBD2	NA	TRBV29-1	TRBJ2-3	TGCAGCGTTGATGGGACTACCGCTTATACGCAGTATTTT	CSVDGTTAYTQYF
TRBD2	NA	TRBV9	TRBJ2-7	TGTGCCAGCAGCCCCCCTCGGGCTAGCGGGAACTACGAGCAGTACTTC	CASSPPRASGNYEQYF
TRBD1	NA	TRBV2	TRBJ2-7	TGTGCCAGCAGTCTCGGGACAGCCTACGAGCAGTACTTC	CASSLGTAYEQYF
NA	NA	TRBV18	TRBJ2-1	TGTGCCAGCTCTCCTCCGGGACTTGGAGTCTATGAGCAGTTCTTC	CASSPPGLGVYEQFF
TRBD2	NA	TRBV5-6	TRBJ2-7	TGTGCCAGCAGCCCTGGACTAGCGGGAGGGCTAAACGAGCAGTACTTC	CASSPGLAGGLNEQYF
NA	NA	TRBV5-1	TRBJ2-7	TGCGCCAGCAGCTCTACAGGGAGCAGGGAGCAGTACTTC	CASSSTGSREQYF
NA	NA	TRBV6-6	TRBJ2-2	TGTGCCAGCAACCTAGGGGGTACCGGGGAGCTGTTTTTT	CASNLGGTGELFF